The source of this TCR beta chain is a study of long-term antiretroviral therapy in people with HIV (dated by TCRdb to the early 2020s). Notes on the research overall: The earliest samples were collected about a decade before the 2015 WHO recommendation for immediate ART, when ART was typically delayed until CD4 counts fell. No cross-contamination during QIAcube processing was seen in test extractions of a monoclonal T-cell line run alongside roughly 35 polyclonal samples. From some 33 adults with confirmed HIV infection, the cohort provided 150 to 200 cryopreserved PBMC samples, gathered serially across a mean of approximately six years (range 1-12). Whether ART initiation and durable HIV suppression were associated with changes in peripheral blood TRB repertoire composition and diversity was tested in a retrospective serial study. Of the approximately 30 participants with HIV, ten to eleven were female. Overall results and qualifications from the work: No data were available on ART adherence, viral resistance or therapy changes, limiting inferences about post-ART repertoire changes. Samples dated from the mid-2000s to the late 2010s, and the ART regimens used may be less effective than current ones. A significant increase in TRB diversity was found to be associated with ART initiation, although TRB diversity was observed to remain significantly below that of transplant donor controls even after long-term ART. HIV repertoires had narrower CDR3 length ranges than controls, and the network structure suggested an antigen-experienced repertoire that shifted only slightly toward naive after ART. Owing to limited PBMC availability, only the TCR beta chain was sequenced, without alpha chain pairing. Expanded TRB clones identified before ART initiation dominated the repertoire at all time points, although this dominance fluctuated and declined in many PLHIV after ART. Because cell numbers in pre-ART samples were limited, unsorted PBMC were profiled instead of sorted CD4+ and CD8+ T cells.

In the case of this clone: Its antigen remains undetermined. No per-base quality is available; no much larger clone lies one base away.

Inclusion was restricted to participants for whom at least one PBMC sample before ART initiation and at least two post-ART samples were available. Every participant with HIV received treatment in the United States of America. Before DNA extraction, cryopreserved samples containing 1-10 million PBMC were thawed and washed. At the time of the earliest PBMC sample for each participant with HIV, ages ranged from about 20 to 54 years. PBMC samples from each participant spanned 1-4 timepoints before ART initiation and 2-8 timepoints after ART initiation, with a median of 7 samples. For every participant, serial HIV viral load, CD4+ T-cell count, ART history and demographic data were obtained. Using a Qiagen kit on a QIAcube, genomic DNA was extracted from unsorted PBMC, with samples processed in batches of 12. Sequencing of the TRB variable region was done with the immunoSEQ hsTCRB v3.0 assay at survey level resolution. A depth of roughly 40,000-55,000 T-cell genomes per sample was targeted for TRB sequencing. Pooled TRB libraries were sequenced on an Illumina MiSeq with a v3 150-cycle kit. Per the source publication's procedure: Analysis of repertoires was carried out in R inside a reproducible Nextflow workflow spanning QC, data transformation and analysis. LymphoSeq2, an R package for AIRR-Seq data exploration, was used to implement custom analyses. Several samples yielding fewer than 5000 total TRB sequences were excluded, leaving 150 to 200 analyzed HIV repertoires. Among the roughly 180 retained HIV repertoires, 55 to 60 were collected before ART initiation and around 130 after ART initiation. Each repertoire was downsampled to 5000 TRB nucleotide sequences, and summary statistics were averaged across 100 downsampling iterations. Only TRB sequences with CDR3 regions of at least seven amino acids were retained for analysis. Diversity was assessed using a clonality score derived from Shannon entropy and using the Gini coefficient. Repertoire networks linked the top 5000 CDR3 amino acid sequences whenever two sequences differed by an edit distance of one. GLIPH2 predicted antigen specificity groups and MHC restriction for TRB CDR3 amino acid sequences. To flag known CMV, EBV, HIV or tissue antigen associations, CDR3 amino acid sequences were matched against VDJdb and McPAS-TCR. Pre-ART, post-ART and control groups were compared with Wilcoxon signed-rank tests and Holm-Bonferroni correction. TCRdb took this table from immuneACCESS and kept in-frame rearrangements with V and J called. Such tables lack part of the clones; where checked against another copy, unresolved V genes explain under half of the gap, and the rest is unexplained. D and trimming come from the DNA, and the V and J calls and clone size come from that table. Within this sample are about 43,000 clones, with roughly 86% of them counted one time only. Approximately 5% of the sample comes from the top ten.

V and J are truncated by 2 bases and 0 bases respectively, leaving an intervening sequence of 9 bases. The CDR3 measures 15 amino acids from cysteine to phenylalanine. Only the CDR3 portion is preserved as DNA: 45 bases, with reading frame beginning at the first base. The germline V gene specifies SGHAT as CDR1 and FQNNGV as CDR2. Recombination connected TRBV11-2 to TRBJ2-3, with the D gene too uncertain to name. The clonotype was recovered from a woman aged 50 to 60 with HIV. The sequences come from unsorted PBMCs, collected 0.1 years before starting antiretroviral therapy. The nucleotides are TGTGCCAGCAGCTTATTGTACACTAGCACAGATACGCAGTATTTT. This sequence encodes CASSLLYTSTDTQYF.